The TCR beta chain under discussion was sequenced for a study of blood T cell repertoires in COVID-19. The germline CDR1 and CDR2 sequences are WNHNN and SYGVQD (reference sequence). CDR3 length equals 14 residues. V shed 6 bases and J shed 8 bases, with 17 bases lying between them. The data were produced by immunoSEQ multiplex PCR, yet TCRdb's version contains in-frame clones alone and is incomplete. Of some 220,000 clones in the sample, around 80% were seen once. Sequences were obtained from peripheral blood. The TCR originated in a human donor in a cohort sampled during active COVID-19. The chain carries TRBV10-1 and TRBJ2-1; a weak D match, TRBD2 (5 bases). In nucleotides, the CDR3 is TGCGCCAGCAGCAACCCAGGTCCCGGGGATGAGCAGTTCTTC. Translation gives CASSNPGPGDEQFF.